This TCR beta chain was captured by sequencing in a study of cytomegalovirus exposure and HLA in healthy donors. Overall study context: An analysis done earlier identified 100 million to 140 million unique TCR beta sequences from about 179 million T cells. Whole-study findings and limits: In vitro work confirmed that a few CMV-associated chains recognize CMV antigens. In an earlier analysis, most TCR beta V segments were productive about 90% or about 30% of the time.

The CDR3 is 17 amino acids. The germline CDR1 and CDR2 sequences are GTSNPN and SVGIG (reference sequence). Regarding this clone: What it binds is unknown.

PCR involved 60 Vbeta and 13 Jbeta primers. The table came from immunoSEQ multiplex PCR; TCRdb's copy has only in-frame clones and leaves some out. This sample's table reports around 200,000 clones. Sequencing input: PBMCs. This sequence was found in a girl aged 2 to 9 in good health and CMV-seropositive. V and J are TRBV30 and TRBJ2-5; 14 bases map to TRBD2. Gene TRBJ2-7 matches the end of the DNA better, so the J call may be wrong. The CDR3, as DNA: TGTGCCTGGAGTGTACTTCGACTAGCGGGAGGGTCCTACGAGCAGTACTTC. This encodes CAWSVLRLAGGSYEQYF.